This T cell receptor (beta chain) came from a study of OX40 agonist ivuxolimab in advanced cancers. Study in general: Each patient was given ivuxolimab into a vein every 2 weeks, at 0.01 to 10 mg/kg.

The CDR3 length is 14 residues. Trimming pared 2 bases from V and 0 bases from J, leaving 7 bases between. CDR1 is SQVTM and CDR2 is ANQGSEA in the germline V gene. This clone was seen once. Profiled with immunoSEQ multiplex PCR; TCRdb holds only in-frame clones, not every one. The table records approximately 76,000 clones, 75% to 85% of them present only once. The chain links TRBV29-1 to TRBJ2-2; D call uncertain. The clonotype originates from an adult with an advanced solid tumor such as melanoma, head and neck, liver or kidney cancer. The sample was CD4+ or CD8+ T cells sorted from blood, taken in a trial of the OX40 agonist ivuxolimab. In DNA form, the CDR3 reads TGCAGCGTTGAAACACAAGCGAACACCGGGGAGCTGTTTTTT. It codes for CSVETQANTGELFF.